Below, one TCR beta chain is given with its context. This sample is part of a study of blood T cell repertoires in COVID-19. Turning to the study itself: The origin of the acute and convalescent COVID-19 samples was the United States, Italy and Spain. In each case, the material was cDNA or gDNA derived from T cells, B-cell-depleted T cells, or PBMCs.

Assay used: immunoSEQ multiplex PCR; TCRdb lists only in-frame clones, some missing. The repertoire includes approximately 120,000 clones, more than 65% of them detected once, and 7% to 9% sits in the top ten. The CDR3 contains 12 residues. The V and J ends lost 4 bases and 5 bases respectively, with 9 bases between them. The V gene's germline CDR1 is SGHRS and CDR2 YFSETQ. The clonotype was recovered from a woman of 80 years or more with active or convalescent COVID-19. This rearrangement joins TRBV5-1 to TRBJ1-2; D is uncertain. The sample taken for sequencing was peripheral blood. CDR3 region: CASSANSYGYTF. As DNA, the CDR3 is TGCGCCAGCAGCGCTAACTCTTATGGCTACACCTTC.